This TCR beta chain originates from a study of cytomegalovirus exposure and HLA in healthy donors. Overall study results and limits: Being productive about 90% or about 30% of the time was typical of most TCR beta V segments in an earlier analysis. In a later analysis, a missense DCLRE1C variant was linked to TCR beta V- and J-gene trimming. Later work found that TCR association rates differed between HLA loci; DRB1 had the most and HLA-C the fewest. Researchers reportedly found TCR beta sequences accurately predicted most subjects' HLA-A and HLA-B alleles.

The study ran its PCR with 60 Vbeta and 13 Jbeta primers. TCRdb's copy holds only in-frame clones and misses some; the assay was immunoSEQ multiplex PCR. The sample lists under 200,000 clones, more than 80% seen once, with 2% to 3% in the top ten. CDR1 is MDHEN and CDR2 is SYDVKM in the germline V gene. CDR3 length equals 13 residues. V was clipped by 5 bases and J by 6 bases, with 13 bases between them. This clone occurred once. The antigen is not known. The V call is TRBV28, the J call TRBJ2-5, with TRBD2 as a possible D gene (6 bases). The sequence was obtained from a woman aged 45 to 65 in good health and CMV-seropositive. Source material: PBMCs. The CDR3 DNA reads as TGTGCCAGCAGTGTCGGGACTGAACAGACCCAGTACTTC. Amino acid sequence: CASSVGTEQTQYF.